This T cell receptor (beta chain) came from a study of low-dose radiotherapy and immunotherapy resistance in tumors. Alpha and beta chains were covered, as first-strand cDNA relied on TRAV- and TRBV-specific primers. TCR amplification ran roughly 20 PCR cycles using constant-region and V-primer adapter primers. TCRdb itself ran the reads through MiXCR, one entry per CDR3 protein. The table includes about 35,000 distinct CDR3 sequences, more than 20% detected once. This clonotype was seen only a few times. Regarding time point: after trial treatment. Treatment of the sample: LDRT plus nivolumab, ipilimumab, low-dose cyclophosphamide and aspirin (RACIN trial). The CDR3 runs to 13 residues. V was trimmed by 0 bases and J by 2 bases, leaving 6 bases between them. Germline V CDR1 and CDR2: GTSNPN, SVGIG (reference sequence).

The sequences come from PBMCs, collected after low-dose radiotherapy plus immunotherapy. The rearrangement links TRBV30 to TRBJ2-3; D is ambiguous. The sequence was obtained from a female donor with ovarian cancer. The CDR3 DNA sequence: TGTGCCTGGAGTGTAGGAGTCACAGATACGCAGTATTTT. Protein product: CAWSVGVTDTQYF. The full variable domain, with the rest looked up from reference TRBV30 and TRBJ2-3, is SQTIHQWPATLVQPVGSPLSLECTVEGTSNPNLYWYRQAAGRGLQLLFYSVGIGQISSEVPQNLSASRPQDRQFILSSKKLLLSDSGFYLCAWSVGVTDTQYFGPGTRLTVL.